Sequencing of this TCR beta chain was carried out in a study of blood T cell repertoires in COVID-19. Original analysis: Estimates of nucleated cell counts were drawn from the amplification of reference gene primers. Sequenced by immunoSEQ multiplex PCR; TCRdb stores in-frame clones only, minus some. The V and J calls and clone size are taken from that table; D and trimming were inferred from the DNA. The sample lists 55,000 to 75,000 clones; about nine tenths were seen once. The sequenced material came from peripheral blood. The TCR comes from a man between 50 and 59 years old with active COVID-19.

The CDR3 loop reads CASKAWGRDTQYF. The CDR3, as DNA: TGTGCCAGCAAGGCTTGGGGCCGGGATACGCAGTATTTT. The J gene is TRBJ2-3, the V gene TRBV2; TRBD1 might be the D (5 bases). Deletions cut 7 bases from V and 6 bases from J, with 14 bases between. The germline gives CDR1 SNHLY, CDR2 FYNNEI. CDR3 length: 13 amino acids.